These 22 T cell receptor beta chains originate from one sample sequenced in a study of cytomegalovirus exposure and HLA in healthy donors. Measured with immunoSEQ multiplex PCR; TCRdb has only the in-frame clones, and not every one. The sample consists of roughly 68,000 clones, approximately 96% of them appearing once. Sequenced material: PBMCs. The receptors stem from a woman aged 18 to 35 in good health and CMV-seropositive.

V gene TRBV29-1 combines with J gene TRBJ2-1; the match to TRBD2 covers 14 bases. CDR3 length: 17 amino acids. Germline CDR1 is SQVTM and CDR2 is ANQGSEA. The junction had 9 bases not matched to a gene; V was cut back by 3 bases and J by 5 bases. The CDR3 DNA reads as TGCAGCGTTGAGGGGACTAGCGGGAGCCTAGTTGACAATGAGCAGTTCTTC. Amino acid sequence: CSVEGTSGSLVDNEQFF.

The rearrangement uses TRBV19 and TRBJ2-1, with 11 bases that match TRBD1. The CDR3 runs 13 residues. Trimming at V came to 6 bases and at J to 6 bases, leaving 1 base not matched to a gene. Germline V gives CDR1 LNHDA, CDR2 SQIVND (reference sequence). CDR3 region: CASRGTGGNEQFF. For the CDR3, the DNA is TGTGCCAGTAGGGGGACAGGGGGCAATGAGCAGTTCTTC.

This chain joins TRBV7-9 and TRBJ1-3; D not resolved. Germline values: CDR1 SEHNR, CDR2 FQNEAQ (reference sequence). With 2 bases removed from V and 2 bases from J, the gap between germline ends came to 7 bases. This CDR3 contains 14 residues. This CDR3 is CASSLRGTGNTIYF. The CDR3 DNA follows: TGTGCCAGCAGCTTAAGAGGGACTGGAAACACCATATATTTT.

The rearrangement links TRBV11-3 to TRBJ2-5; TRBD2 aligns across 9 bases. Germline lookup yields CDR1 SGHNT and CDR2 YENEEA. There are 16 residues in the CDR3. V lost 5 bases, J lost 5 bases, and 12 bases stayed unmatched. The CDR3 nucleotides read TGTGCCAGCAGCCCTAAGGCCTTAGCGGGAGTTGAGACCCAGTACTTC. As protein: CASSPKALAGVETQYF.

The J gene is TRBJ1-5, the V gene TRBV28; TRBD1 agrees at 8 bases. The CDR3 sequence is 19 residues long. From germline, CDR1 is MDHEN and CDR2 SYDVKM. Trimming cost V 5 bases and J 0 bases; bases outside gene matches: 15. The CDR3 coding sequence is TGTGCCAGCAGTGGTCGGGACAGGTCTGGGGCATATAGCAATCAGCCCCAGCATTTT. This encodes CASSGRDRSGAYSNQPQHF.

The V gene is TRBV4-3, the J gene TRBJ2-7, with TRBD1 matching 7 bases. The germline V gene has CDR1 LGHNA and CDR2 YSLEER. This CDR3 has 15 amino acids. After removal of 4 bases from V and 0 bases from J, the junction contained 6 bases not matched to a gene. The CDR3 spells CASSRTRDSSYEQYF. The CDR3 nucleotides are TGCGCCAGCAGCCGAACCCGGGACAGCTCCTACGAGCAGTACTTC.

The chain employs TRBV5-1 and TRBJ2-1, with D maybe TRBD2 (5 bases). Germline CDR1 and CDR2: SGHRS and YFSETQ. V was shortened by 4 bases and J by 5 bases, with 10 bases between the two germline ends. The CDR3 has 13 amino acids. CDR3 in DNA: TGCGCCAGCAGCACCGGACTCAACAATGAGCAGTTCTTC. Encoded protein: CASSTGLNNEQFF.

The chain recombines TRBV28 with TRBJ1-2; TRBD1 matches 10 bases. The V and J ends lost 8 bases and 7 bases, in that order; junction bases with no gene match: 16. Germline V gives CDR1 MDHEN, CDR2 SYDVKM. The CDR3 length is 16 residues. The DNA of the CDR3 is TGTGCCAGCGAAACCGGGACAGGGGACTATCGGAGTGGCTACACCTTC. Translating gives CASETGTGDYRSGYTF.

This chain joins TRBV2 and TRBJ2-2; no clear D gene. V lost 2 bases to trimming and J lost 3 bases, with 13 bases between them. Germline V lookup: CDR1 SNHLY, CDR2 FYNNEI. The CDR3 loop spans 16 amino acids. In DNA, the CDR3 is TGTGCCAGCAGTGAACGAGGTGCCAGTTACACCGGGGAGCTGTTTTTT. Its protein product is CASSERGASYTGELFF.

V usage is TRBV28 and J usage is TRBJ2-2; 9 bases line up with TRBD2. The CDR3 contains 15 residues. V trimming: 7 bases; J trimming: 1 base; junction bases outside the gene matches: 4. The V gene's germline CDR1 is MDHEN and CDR2 SYDVKM. The CDR3 DNA follows: TGTGCCAGCAACCCGACTAGCGGGAACACCGGGGAGCTGTTTTTT. Protein: CASNPTSGNTGELFF.

V is TRBV28 and J is TRBJ2-2, with a possible D match to TRBD2 (6 bases). The CDR3 spans 15 residues. Trimming took 5 bases from V and 5 from J, leaving 15 bases between them. Per the germline V gene, CDR1 is MDHEN and CDR2 is SYDVKM. The CDR3 region is CASSDLGTPTGELFF. The DNA of the CDR3 is TGTGCCAGCAGTGACCTAGGGACTCCAACCGGGGAGCTGTTTTTT.

This sequence joins TRBV7-9 and TRBJ2-2; no clear D gene. The V and J ends lost 3 bases and 6 bases respectively, with 17 bases between them. The length of the CDR3 is 16 residues. Per germline, CDR1 SEHNR and CDR2 FQNEAQ (reference sequence). The DNA for the CDR3 is TGTGCCAGCAGCTTTTGGCAGTCCTTGTTGGCCGGGGAGCTGTTTTTT. Its protein product is CASSFWQSLLAGELFF.

This clone is a singleton in its sample. The chain recombines TRBV21-1 with TRBJ2-4; TRBD1 is taken as the D call from the table, unchecked against the DNA. TRBV21-1 is noted as a pseudogene. CDR3 size: 16 residues. Written as DNA, the CDR3 is TGTGCCAGCAGCGGACCAGGGTTTCTAGCCAAAAACATTCAGTACTTC. Translating gives CASSGPGFLAKNIQYF.

The CDR3 DNA reads as TGTGCCAGCACTAGAAGGGAGGCCCTAGGAGAGACCCAGTACTTC. Translating gives CASTRREALGETQYF. The chain employs TRBV2 and TRBJ2-5; D possibly corresponds to TRBD2 (6 bases). The length of the CDR3 is 15 residues. Looked up from germline, CDR1 is SNHLY and CDR2 is FYNNEI. The V and J ends lost 7 bases and 4 bases respectively, with 19 bases between them.

The chain links TRBV20-1 to TRBJ2-7; D may be TRBD1 (6 bases). Trimming took 6 bases from V and 3 from J, leaving 9 bases between them. The CDR3 has 11 residues. Germline CDR1 and CDR2: DFQATT and SNEGSKA (reference sequence). The CDR3 loop is CSATQGYEQYF. Written as DNA, the CDR3 is TGCAGTGCCACACAGGGCTACGAGCAGTACTTC.

The chain links TRBV2 to TRBJ2-5; D is unresolved. Germline CDR1 SNHLY, CDR2 FYNNEI. The CDR3 has 11 amino acids. V dropped 5 bases and J dropped 5 bases, with 6 bases sitting between them. For the CDR3, the DNA is TGTGCCAGCAGTTCTTCCGAGACCCAGTACTTC. Amino acids: CASSSSETQYF.

CDR3 in amino acids: CASSQDQQGLRNQPQHF. CDR3 DNA sequence: TGCGCCAGCAGCCAAGATCAGCAGGGGCTGCGGAATCAGCCCCAGCATTTT. The chain links TRBV4-1 to TRBJ1-5, with D tentatively TRBD1 (6 bases). The V end was cut by 0 bases, the J end by 4 bases, with 16 bases between. The CDR3 has 17 residues. Germline CDR1 reads MGHRA; CDR2 reads YSYEKL.

V gene TRBV14 combines with J gene TRBJ2-7, with a possible D match to TRBD1 (6 bases). Germline V gene data show CDR1 as SGHDN and CDR2 as FVKESK. The CDR3 has 13 amino acids. V gave up 4 bases and J gave up 4 bases, with 11 bases separating them. CDR3 amino acids: CASSLRGLYEQYF. DNA for the CDR3: TGTGCCAGCAGCCTCAGGGGATTATACGAGCAGTACTTC.

The V gene is TRBV4-1, the J gene TRBJ2-3; 8 positions match TRBD1. The CDR3 is 17 residues long. The V gene's germline CDR1 is MGHRA and CDR2 YSYEKL. V was pared by 1 base and J by 1 base, with 7 bases of the junction left unmatched. The CDR3 sequence is CASSQVGRDRRTDTQYF. CDR3 DNA: TGCGCCAGCAGCCAAGTAGGTAGGGACAGGCGCACAGATACGCAGTATTTT.

The J gene is TRBJ2-7, the V gene TRBV10-3, with D unresolved. Trimming left V 0 bases short and J 0 bases short, with 9 bases between. The germline CDR1 and CDR2 sequences are ENHRY and SYGVKD. The CDR3 has 15 residues. As DNA, the CDR3 is TGTGCCATCAGTGAGTCAGACTCAAGCTCCTACGAGCAGTACTTC. Its protein product is CAISESDSSSYEQYF.

V is TRBV5-6 and J is TRBJ1-2; 8 nucleotides agree with TRBD1. The CDR3 spans 15 residues. Germline V gene data show CDR1 as SGHDT and CDR2 as YYEEEE. V lost 4 bases to trimming and J lost 2 bases; unmatched junction nucleotides: 7. CDR3 region: CASSPLTGDNYGYTF. CDR3 DNA sequence: TGTGCCAGCAGCCCACTGACAGGGGACAACTATGGCTACACCTTC.

The chain combines TRBV10-3 with TRBJ1-1; D is unresolved. The germline V and J ends were trimmed by 3 bases and 1 base, with 9 bases remaining between them. Germline lookup yields CDR1 ENHRY and CDR2 SYGVKD. The CDR3 sequence is 14 residues long. CDR3 protein: CAISEKRGNTEAFF. The CDR3 DNA sequence: TGTGCCATCAGTGAAAAGCGGGGGAACACTGAAGCTTTCTTT.